These 31 T cell receptor beta chains originate from one sample sequenced in a study of T cell responses to AZD1222 COVID-19 vaccine. Sequenced by immunoSEQ multiplex PCR; TCRdb stores in-frame clones only, minus some. The top ten hold roughly 3% of the sample, which has 110,000 to 150,000 clones, around 92% seen once. The specimen comprised peripheral blood, sampled 28 days after the second AZD1222 dose. Receptors originate from an adult who received the AZD1222 COVID-19 vaccine.

The genes are TRBV10-3 and TRBJ2-1, with unresolved D. Per germline, CDR1 ENHRY and CDR2 SYGVKD. Trimming shortened V by 2 bases and J by 8 bases, and 7 bases separated the two germline ends. There are 12 residues in the CDR3. Here the CDR3 reads CAISEGPYEQFF. CDR3 DNA: TGTGCCATCAGTGAGGGCCCCTATGAGCAGTTCTTC.

The chain employs TRBV19 and TRBJ1-2; 8 nucleotides line up with TRBD1. The CDR3 extends over 15 amino acids. CDR1 and CDR2 from the germline V gene are LNHDA and SQIVND (reference sequence). The ends lost 10 bases at V and 6 bases at J; junction bases unmatched: 16. CDR3 coding DNA: TGTGCCACCTCTAAGGACAGGGCTTTGTTAAATGGCTACACCTTC. Protein product: CATSKDRALLNGYTF.

The V gene is TRBV19, the J gene TRBJ1-6, with D perhaps TRBD1 (6 bases). Germline CDR1 and CDR2: LNHDA and SQIVND (reference sequence). This CDR3 spans 15 amino acids. Trimming took off 10 bases at V and 10 bases at J, with 23 bases between the two ends. The CDR3 protein is CATSEDGNRESPLHF. The CDR3 DNA reads TGTGCCACCTCAGAGGACGGGAACAGGGAGTCACCCCTCCACTTT.

This chain uses TRBV5-5 with TRBJ1-3, with D possibly TRBD1 on 5 matching bases. The V and J ends lost 0 bases and 0 bases respectively, with 16 bases between them. CDR1 is SGHKS and CDR2 is YYEKEE in the germline V gene (reference sequence). The CDR3 contains 18 residues. The CDR3 sequence is CASSLASGGLRSGNTIYF. As DNA, the CDR3 is TGTGCCAGCAGCTTGGCCAGTGGGGGTTTGCGCTCTGGAAACACCATATATTTT.

The chain is built from TRBV2 and TRBJ2-5, with 7 bases identical to TRBD1. CDR3 size: 14 residues. Losses at the gene ends were 4 bases for V and 7 bases for J; bases not matched to a gene: 9. The germline gives CDR1 SNHLY, CDR2 FYNNEI. Here the CDR3 reads CASSATQSGGTQYF. Written as DNA, the CDR3 is TGTGCCAGCAGTGCAACACAGTCAGGGGGGACCCAGTACTTC.

This chain joins TRBV19 and TRBJ1-3; possibly TRBD1 for D (6 bases). The CDR3 has 14 residues. Per the germline V gene, CDR1 is LNHDA and CDR2 is SQIVND (reference sequence). Trimming shortened V by 5 bases and J by 9 bases, and 17 bases separated the two germline ends. This CDR3 reads CASSPREGTTTIYF. The CDR3 nucleotides are TGTGCCAGTAGTCCCAGGGAGGGGACAACCACCATATATTTT.

The V gene is TRBV21-1, the J gene TRBJ1-1. TRBV21-1 is termed a pseudogene. CDR3 length: 17 amino acids. The CDR3 nucleotides are TGTGCCAGCAGCAAAGCGCTTATCGGGCAGCCGAACACTGAAGCTTTCTTT. Translating it yields CASSKALIGQPNTEAFF.

This chain joins TRBV30 and TRBJ1-1; 10 nucleotides agree with TRBD1. Losses at the gene ends were 4 bases for V and 5 bases for J; bases not matched to a gene: 13. This CDR3 comprises 16 residues. From germline, CDR1 is GTSNPN and CDR2 SVGIG (reference sequence). The CDR3 loop reads CAWTRTGGNLETEAFF. The CDR3 DNA reads as TGTGCCTGGACACGGACAGGGGGTAATTTGGAAACTGAAGCTTTCTTT.

V and J are TRBV20-1 and TRBJ1-2; D might be TRBD1 (5 bases). The length of the CDR3 is 11 residues. Trimming removed 7 bases at V and 6 bases at J, with 12 bases between. Germline CDR1 and CDR2: DFQATT and SNEGSKA (reference sequence). CDR3 DNA: TGCAGTGAAGAGAGAGGGGATGGCTACACCTTC. Translation: CSEERGDGYTF.

The chain carries TRBV27 and TRBJ2-2; 9 positions match TRBD2. J gave up 4 bases and V 2 bases, and 5 bases lay outside the gene matches. The germline V gene encodes CDR1 MNHEY and CDR2 SMNVEV (reference sequence). This CDR3 region has 16 residues. The CDR3 bases are TGTGCCAGCAGTTTAGGGCTAGCGGGGAGCACCGGGGAGCTGTTTTTT. Encoded protein: CASSLGLAGSTGELFF.

The chain uses TRBV7-3 and TRBJ2-5; D could derive from TRBD1 or TRBD2 (5 bases each). The V end lost 1 base, the J end lost 5 bases, and 11 bases lay between the germline ends. Germline CDR1 SGHTA, CDR2 FQGTGA. The CDR3 contains 14 residues. CDR3 sequence reads: CASSLNGGSETQYF. The CDR3 DNA sequence: TGTGCCAGCAGCTTAAATGGGGGTTCGGAGACCCAGTACTTC.

This clone occurred once. Other nucleotide sequences in the sample specify the same CDR3. V gene TRBV28 combines with J gene TRBJ1-2; D is unclear. Germline V gene sequence: CDR1 MDHEN, CDR2 SYDVKM. Trimming removed 2 bases at V and 4 bases at J, with 8 bases between. The CDR3 extends over 13 amino acids. The CDR3 loop reads CASSLGRGYGYTF. The CDR3 DNA reads as TGTGCCAGCAGTTTAGGCCGGGGCTATGGCTACACCTTC.

The chain uses TRBV2 and TRBJ2-2; 14 nucleotides align to TRBD2. From germline, CDR1 is SNHLY and CDR2 FYNNEI. Unmatched junction bases numbered 6, after V lost 6 bases and J lost 6 bases. The CDR3 is 16 residues long. The DNA of the CDR3 is TGTGCCAGCAGGGGGGGACTAGCGGGAGTAGCCGGGGAGCTGTTTTTT. This gives the protein CASRGGLAGVAGELFF. Full variable domain (rest looked up from reference TRBV2 and TRBJ2-2): EPEVTQTPSHQVTQMGQEVILRCVPISNHLYFYWYRQILGQKVEFLVSFYNNEISEKSEIFDDQFSVERPDGSNFTLKIRSTKLEDSAMYFCASRGGLAGVAGELFFGEGSRLTVL.

The sample holds one count of this clone. V and J are TRBV28 and TRBJ1-5; no reliable D call. The germline gives CDR1 MDHEN, CDR2 SYDVKM. V was pared by 7 bases and J by 6 bases, with 10 bases between. The CDR3 sequence is 12 residues long. The CDR3 here is CASTGGSQPQHF. The CDR3 region has the DNA TGTGCCAGCACAGGAGGCAGTCAGCCCCAGCATTTT. The complete variable domain, with remaining parts taken from reference TRBV28 and TRBJ1-5, reads DVKVTQSSRYLVKRTGEKVFLECVQDMDHENMFWYRQDPGLGLRLIYFSYDVKMKEKGDIPEGYSVSREKKERFSLILESASTNQTSMYLCASTGGSQPQHFGDGTRLSIL.

The genes are TRBV2 and TRBJ2-2, with 16 bases matching TRBD2. The CDR3 runs 20 residues. The J segment lost 5 bases and the V segment lost 6 bases, leaving 15 bases of the junction unmatched. Germline values: CDR1 SNHLY, CDR2 FYNNEI. The CDR3, as DNA: TGTGCCAGCAGAGAGCCGGGACTAGCGGGAGGGCTGGTAGGTACCGGGGAGCTGTTTTTT. Its protein is CASREPGLAGGLVGTGELFF.

This chain links TRBV24-1 with TRBJ1-2; 9 bases map to TRBD1. This CDR3 spans 14 amino acids. From germline, CDR1 is KGHDR and CDR2 SFDVKD. The V and J ends lost 2 bases and 8 bases, in that order; junction bases with no gene match: 5. The CDR3 reads CATSDSGQGKGYTF. As DNA, the CDR3 is TGTGCCACCAGTGATTCGGGACAGGGAAAGGGCTACACCTTC.

The J gene is TRBJ2-2, the V gene TRBV5-1, with unresolved D. Trimming stripped 2 bases from V and 0 bases from J, with 8 bases between. The CDR3 has 15 amino acids. Germline loops: CDR1 SGHRS, CDR2 YFSETQ. The CDR3 reads CASSFRTANTGELFF. In DNA form, the CDR3 reads TGCGCCAGCAGCTTCCGGACGGCGAACACCGGGGAGCTGTTTTTT.

This chain joins TRBV19 and TRBJ2-3; the match to TRBD1 covers 11 bases. The CDR3 is 15 residues long. Looked up from germline, CDR1 is LNHDA and CDR2 is SQIVND (reference sequence). The junction had 7 bases not matched to a gene; V was cut back by 6 bases and J by 5 bases. In DNA form, the CDR3 reads TGTGCCAGTAGGGGACAGGGGGAAAGGAGAGATACGCAGTATTTT. Its translation is CASRGQGERRDTQYF.

This sequence joins TRBV5-5 and TRBJ1-2; D perhaps matches TRBD1 (6 bases). The CDR3 spans 16 residues. Trimming removed 4 bases from V and 9 bases from J, with 25 bases in between. Germline-derived CDR1 and CDR2 are SGHKS and YYEKEE (reference sequence). The CDR3 DNA sequence: TGTGCCAGCAGCCCAGGGTGGGCAGGGGCCCCCGAAAGCTACACCTTC. It is translated as CASSPGWAGAPESYTF.

In this sample, this clone turned up once. The chain employs TRBV27 and TRBJ2-1, with 11 bases aligning to TRBD2. The junction had 5 bases not matched to a gene; V was cut back by 11 bases and J by 5 bases. Germline CDR1 is MNHEY and CDR2 is SMNVEV (reference sequence). CDR3 length: 13 amino acids. The CDR3 sequence: CAGGLADDNEQFF. The CDR3 DNA sequence: TGTGCCGGGGGACTAGCGGACGACAATGAGCAGTTCTTC.

The rearrangement links TRBV5-1 to TRBJ2-3; no clear D. The V end was cut by 0 bases, the J end by 0 bases, with 8 bases between. From germline, CDR1 is SGHRS and CDR2 YFSETQ. The CDR3 totals 15 residues. The CDR3 DNA follows: TGCGCCAGCAGCTTGGCCACTAAAAGCACAGATACGCAGTATTTT. Its translation is CASSLATKSTDTQYF. Supplemented by reference TRBV5-1 and TRBJ2-3, the full variable domain reads KAGVTQTPRYLIKTRGQQVTLSCSPISGHRSVSWYQQTPGQGLQFLFEYFSETQRNKGNFPGRFSGRQFSNSRSEMNVSTLELGDSALYLCASSLATKSTDTQYFGPGTRLTVL.

This chain joins TRBV19 and TRBJ2-7; no firm D call. V shed 6 bases and J shed 1 base, with 10 bases lying between them. Germline V gene lookup returns CDR1 LNHDA and CDR2 SQIVND (reference sequence). CDR3 length equals 13 residues. The chain's CDR3 is CASSLGISYEQYF. The CDR3 DNA reads as TGTGCCAGTAGCCTGGGCATTTCCTACGAGCAGTACTTC.

The rearrangement joins TRBV27 to TRBJ1-2; D not certain. From germline, CDR1 is MNHEY and CDR2 SMNVEV (reference sequence). The CDR3 consists of 12 residues. Trimming removed 4 bases from V and 7 bases from J, with 10 bases in between. CDR3 in DNA: TGTGCCAGCAGTTCTGTGGTGGGTGGCTACACCTTC. It is translated as CASSSVVGGYTF.

The V and J genes are TRBV7-2 and TRBJ1-4; the D gene is possibly TRBD1 (6 bases). This CDR3 is built from 13 residues. V was trimmed by 1 base and J by 10 bases, leaving 10 bases between them. CDR1 is SGHTA, CDR2 FQGNSA, per germline. In DNA, the CDR3 is TGTGCCAGCAGCTTAGAGGGGGTTGGAAAACTGTTTTTT. Translating it yields CASSLEGVGKLFF.

The chain is built from TRBV27 and TRBJ1-2, with 8 bases lining up with TRBD1. Trimming took 4 bases from V and 5 from J; bases not matched to a gene: 3. The CDR3 is made up of 13 amino acids. Germline V CDR1 and CDR2: MNHEY, SMNVEV (reference sequence). CDR3 protein: CASSSWTGYGYTF. In DNA, the CDR3 is TGTGCCAGCAGTTCCTGGACAGGGTATGGCTACACCTTC.

J is TRBJ1-5 and V is TRBV28; 9 bases fit TRBD1. CDR3 length equals 14 residues. Germline V gene sequence: CDR1 MDHEN, CDR2 SYDVKM. V gave up 1 base and J gave up 11 bases; unmatched junction bases: 6. CDR3 sequence (DNA): TGTGCCAGCAGTTTATCCGGGACAGGGAATTCCCAGCATTTT. Protein: CASSLSGTGNSQHF. The full variable domain, rest sourced from reference TRBV28 and TRBJ1-5, is DVKVTQSSRYLVKRTGEKVFLECVQDMDHENMFWYRQDPGLGLRLIYFSYDVKMKEKGDIPEGYSVSREKKERFSLILESASTNQTSMYLCASSLSGTGNSQHFGDGTRLSIL.

The chain joins TRBV5-4 to TRBJ2-1, with no clear D. Germline CDR1 is SGHNT and CDR2 is YYREEE (reference sequence). The V and J ends lost 6 bases and 0 bases respectively, with 10 bases between them. This CDR3 is built from 14 residues. The chain's CDR3 is CASKGQSSYNEQFF. The CDR3 DNA sequence: TGTGCCAGCAAGGGTCAAAGCTCCTACAATGAGCAGTTCTTC.

The chain uses TRBV7-2 and TRBJ2-7; 7 bases are shared with TRBD1. The germline V gene has CDR1 SGHTA and CDR2 FQGNSA. This CDR3 has 15 residues. The V gene end was trimmed by 6 bases and the J gene end by 2 bases; junction bases not matched to a gene: 10. CDR3 DNA: TGTGCCAGCAGATCAAAACAGGGGCCTACCTACGAGCAGTACTTC. Its translation is CASRSKQGPTYEQYF. The full variable domain, with the rest looked up from reference TRBV7-2 and TRBJ2-7, is GAGVSQSPSNKVTEKGKDVELRCDPISGHTALYWYRQSLGQGLEFLIYFQGNSAPDKSGLPSDRFSAERTGGSVSTLTIQRTQQEDSAVYLCASRSKQGPTYEQYFGPGTRLTVT.

The chain couples TRBV5-1 to TRBJ2-3; 9 bases match TRBD2. Trimming cost V 1 base and J 7 bases; bases outside gene matches: 7. The CDR3 totals 15 residues. Germline lookup yields CDR1 SGHRS and CDR2 YFSETQ. The CDR3 bases are TGCGCCAGCAGCTTGAATTTGCTAGCGGGAAATACGCAGTATTTT. Residues: CASSLNLLAGNTQYF.

The chain combines TRBV24-1 with TRBJ2-5; TRBD2 matches at 12 bases. Trimming cost V 3 bases and J 5 bases; bases outside gene matches: 3. The germline CDR1 and CDR2 sequences are KGHDR and SFDVKD. This CDR3 spans 15 amino acids. CDR3 in amino acids: CATSDPGLAGETQYF. Written as DNA, the CDR3 is TGTGCCACCAGTGATCCCGGACTAGCGGGGGAGACCCAGTACTTC.

The V call is TRBV11-3, the J call TRBJ2-7; D gene unclear. The CDR3 spans 14 residues. V was cut by 1 base and J by 5 bases, with 12 bases left in between. CDR1 is SGHNT, CDR2 YENEEA, per germline. The CDR3 DNA reads as TGTGCCAGCAGCTTAGGGTCGGCGGTCAACGAGCAGTACTTC. Amino acids: CASSLGSAVNEQYF.